This TCR beta chain came from a study of blood T cell repertoires in COVID-19. This table comes from immunoSEQ multiplex PCR, and its TCRdb copy is limited to in-frame clones, with some not included. This sample carries about 150,000 clones, approximately 88% of them seen once, and the ten largest clones take roughly 4.9%. V lost 5 bases, J lost 6 bases, and 6 bases stayed unmatched. Germline CDR1 is SGHAT and CDR2 is FQDESV (reference sequence). The CDR3 runs 13 residues. The rearrangement uses TRBV11-1 and TRBJ1-1, with 7 bases identical to TRBD1. The material sequenced was peripheral blood. This TCR derives from a human donor in a cohort sampled during active COVID-19. As DNA, the CDR3 is TGTGCCAGCAGCCGGGACAGTCTCGCTGAAGCTTTCTTT. It translates to CASSRDSLAEAFF.